Below are 24 T cell receptor beta chains sequenced from a single sample in a study of PD-1 blockade in mismatch repair-deficient tumors. The table came from immunoSEQ multiplex PCR; TCRdb's copy has only in-frame clones and leaves some out. This sample has about 25,000 clones; about 81% occur once, and the top ten carry just under 3%. Sample: PBMCs, taken before pembrolizumab treatment. These receptors were taken from an adult with mismatch repair-deficient cancer.

This clone was seen once. This sequence joins TRBV19 and TRBJ2-2; D is unresolved. From germline, CDR1 is LNHDA and CDR2 SQIVND (reference sequence). The CDR3 length is 15 residues. Trimming removed 6 bases at V and 0 bases at J, with 11 bases between. CDR3 nucleotides: TGTGCCAGTAGCGAGAGAGGCGCGAACACCGGGGAGCTGTTTTTT. Translated: CASSERGANTGELFF. The variable domain in full, completed from reference TRBV19 and TRBJ2-2, reads DGGITQSPKYLFRKEGQNVTLSCEQNLNHDAMYWYRQDPGQGLRLIYYSQIVNDFQKGDIAEGYSVSREKKESFPLTVTSAQKNPTAFYLCASSERGANTGELFFGEGSRLTVL.

The chain carries TRBV15 and TRBJ1-1; TRBD1 might be the D (6 bases). The germline CDR1 and CDR2 sequences are LNHNV and YYDKDF (reference sequence). Trimming shortened V by 0 bases and J by 4 bases, and 15 bases separated the two germline ends. The CDR3 runs 16 residues. The CDR3: CATSRDSWGHGTEAFF. In nucleotides, the CDR3 is TGTGCCACCAGCAGAGACTCTTGGGGGCATGGCACTGAAGCTTTCTTT.

J is TRBJ2-7 and V is TRBV9, with 7 bases identical to TRBD1. The CDR3 is made up of 14 amino acids. Germline V gives CDR1 SGDLS, CDR2 YYNGEE. After removal of 4 bases from V and 1 base from J, the junction contained 5 bases not matched to a gene. This CDR3 reads CASSPGQSSYEQYF. CDR3 coding DNA: TGTGCCAGCAGCCCGGGACAGAGTTCCTACGAGCAGTACTTC.

This clone was seen a few times. This chain links TRBV4-2 with TRBJ2-7, with 8 bases identical to TRBD2. Losses at the gene ends were 0 bases for V and 5 bases for J; bases not matched to a gene: 3. The CDR3 is 14 amino acids. CDR1 LGHNA and CDR2 YNFKEQ come from the germline V gene. CDR3 DNA sequence: TGTGCCAGCAGCCAAGATACGGGAGGGAACGAGCAGTACTTC. As protein: CASSQDTGGNEQYF.

The chain joins TRBV5-5 to TRBJ1-5; TRBD1 might be the D (5 bases). The CDR3 sequence is 14 residues long. Trimming removed 0 bases at V and 8 bases at J, with 12 bases between. Looked up from germline, CDR1 is SGHKS and CDR2 is YYEKEE (reference sequence). In DNA form, the CDR3 reads TGTGCCAGCAGCTTGGAAGGGTGGGGGGAGCCCCAGCATTTT. Amino acids: CASSLEGWGEPQHF.

This clone came up a few times. This rearrangement joins TRBV5-4 to TRBJ2-7, with 8 bases aligning to TRBD2. CDR3 length: 14 residues. V gave up 0 bases and J gave up 6 bases; unmatched junction bases: 5. The germline V gene has CDR1 SGHNT and CDR2 YYREEE (reference sequence). The CDR3 sequence: CASSLASGSPEQYF. The CDR3 DNA reads TGTGCCAGCAGCTTGGCCAGCGGGAGTCCCGAGCAGTACTTC. The whole variable domain, remainder taken from reference TRBV5-4 and TRBJ2-7, is ETGVTQSPTHLIKTRGQQVTLRCSSQSGHNTVSWYQQALGQGPQFIFQYYREEENGRGNFPPRFSGLQFPNYSSELNVNALELDDSALYLCASSLASGSPEQYFGPGTRLTVT.

The V call is TRBV29-1, the J call TRBJ1-1; D gene ambiguous. The V end was cut by 2 bases, the J end by 5 bases, with 21 bases between. The CDR3 covers 16 residues. Germline assignment: CDR1 SQVTM and CDR2 ANQGSEA. CDR3 in amino acids: CSVELRAGGYGTEAFF. In DNA, the CDR3 is TGCAGCGTTGAACTCCGCGCAGGAGGATATGGGACTGAAGCTTTCTTT. Complete variable domain (other parts from reference TRBV29-1 and TRBJ1-1): SAVISQKPSRDICQRGTSLTIQCQVDSQVTMMFWYRQQPGQSLTLIATANQGSEATYESGFVIDKFPISRPNLTFSTLTVSNMSPEDSSIYLCSVELRAGGYGTEAFFGQGTRLTVV.

The chain uses TRBV18 and TRBJ2-3; no clear D gene. Trimming pared 0 bases from V and 4 bases from J, leaving 8 bases between. CDR3 length: 14 residues. CDR1 is KGHSH, CDR2 LQKENI, per germline. CDR3 nucleotide sequence: TGTGCCAGCTCACCACCCCCGGGTTCAGATACGCAGTATTTT. Translation: CASSPPPGSDTQYF.

The rearrangement links TRBV28 to TRBJ2-1; 7 bases align to TRBD1. J gave up 4 bases and V 5 bases, and 8 bases lay outside the gene matches. This CDR3 is built from 15 residues. CDR1 and CDR2 from the germline V gene are MDHEN and SYDVKM. The DNA of the CDR3 is TGTGCCAGCAGTCCCACTCCGGGACAGTACAATGAGCAGTTCTTC. This codes for CASSPTPGQYNEQFF.

The gene calls are TRBV7-3 and TRBJ2-1; perhaps TRBD2 as D (6 bases). CDR3 length equals 14 residues. The V gene lost 5 bases and the J gene lost 3 bases, with 11 bases spanning the gap. From germline, CDR1 is SGHTA and CDR2 FQGTGA. The CDR3 bases are TGTGCCAGCAGCCAATGGGGGGACTACAATGAGCAGTTCTTC. Its protein product is CASSQWGDYNEQFF.

This clone was found once. The rearrangement joins TRBV5-1 to TRBJ2-7; D not certain. This CDR3 comprises 12 residues. Trimming took off 3 bases at V and 3 bases at J, with 7 bases between the two ends. CDR1 SGHRS and CDR2 YFSETQ come from the germline V gene. The CDR3 coding sequence is TGCGCCAGCAGCTCATACAACTACGAGCAGTACTTC. This translates into CASSSYNYEQYF.

This clone was observed a single time. J is TRBJ2-3 and V is TRBV28; TRBD1 agrees at 9 bases. CDR1 MDHEN and CDR2 SYDVKM come from the germline V gene. J gave up 2 bases and V 5 bases, and 11 bases lay outside the gene matches. The CDR3 covers 17 residues. DNA of the CDR3: TGTGCCAGCAGTCGCCTCACCGGGACAGGGAACACAGATACGCAGTATTTT. This encodes CASSRLTGTGNTDTQYF.

This chain connects TRBV19 to TRBJ2-7; 7 bases are shared with TRBD2. The CDR3 spans 13 residues. Trimming at V came to 7 bases and at J to 3 bases, leaving 6 bases not matched to a gene. From germline, CDR1 is LNHDA and CDR2 SQIVND (reference sequence). As DNA, the CDR3 is TGTGCCAGTACCAGTGGGGGGGGCTACGAGCAGTACTTC. Translating gives CASTSGGGYEQYF.

This sequence joins TRBV7-3 and TRBJ2-3; TRBD2 agrees at 7 bases. Germline-derived CDR1 and CDR2 are SGHTA and FQGTGA. CDR3 length: 14 amino acids. The J segment lost 7 bases and the V segment lost 4 bases, leaving 8 bases of the junction unmatched. CDR3 nucleotides: TGTGCCAGCAGCTCCCTGGATAGCGGGTATACGCAGTATTTT. Its protein is CASSSLDSGYTQYF.

The V and J genes are TRBV19 and TRBJ1-4, with D unresolved. CDR3 length: 15 residues. The germline CDR1 and CDR2 sequences are LNHDA and SQIVND (reference sequence). V lost 3 bases, J lost 3 bases, and 11 bases lay in between. The CDR3 region is CASSIAGRANEKLFF. The CDR3 DNA sequence: TGTGCCAGTAGTATTGCGGGAAGGGCTAATGAAAAACTGTTTTTT.

The chain recombines TRBV28 with TRBJ2-7, with 10 bases aligning to TRBD2. The CDR3 loop spans 16 amino acids. Germline-derived CDR1 and CDR2 are MDHEN and SYDVKM. The J segment lost 3 bases and the V segment lost 2 bases, leaving 7 bases of the junction unmatched. This chain's CDR3 is CASSLLAGALDYEQYF. The DNA of the CDR3 is TGTGCCAGCAGTTTACTAGCGGGAGCTTTGGACTACGAGCAGTACTTC.

The rearrangement joins TRBV6-6 to TRBJ1-3; perhaps TRBD1 as D (6 bases). The CDR3 totals 16 residues. V lost 6 bases and J lost 0, with 15 bases in between. In germline, CDR1 is MNHNY, CDR2 SVGAGI (reference sequence). The CDR3, as DNA: TGTGCCAGCAGCCAGGCGGGGGGCCTCTCTGGAAACACCATATATTTT. The encoded protein is CASSQAGGLSGNTIYF.

This clone showed up just a few times. The V and J genes are TRBV4-1 and TRBJ2-7; 10 nucleotides match TRBD2. J was trimmed by 4 bases and V by 4 bases; bases with no gene match: 4. Germline values: CDR1 MGHRA, CDR2 YSYEKL. CDR3 length: 14 amino acids. CDR3 DNA sequence: TGCGCCAGCAGCCTGGAGCGGGAGGGGTACGAGCAGTACTTC. Translation gives CASSLEREGYEQYF.

The chain has TRBV6-6 and TRBJ1-1, with D perhaps matching TRBD1 (5 bases). The CDR3 contains 14 residues. V was shortened by 2 bases and J by 2 bases, with 9 bases between the two germline ends. Germline V lookup: CDR1 MNHNY, CDR2 SVGAGI (reference sequence). CDR3 sequence reads: CASSYETANTEAFF. In DNA, the CDR3 is TGTGCCAGCAGTTACGAGACAGCTAACACTGAAGCTTTCTTT.

This clone appeared once. The V call is TRBV28, the J call TRBJ2-7; D might be TRBD2 (6 bases). Germline V gene data show CDR1 as MDHEN and CDR2 as SYDVKM. V was clipped by 2 bases and J by 2 bases, with 16 bases between them. There are 16 residues in the CDR3. The CDR3 region is CASSLQLRDWTYEQYF. The CDR3 DNA reads TGTGCCAGCAGTTTACAACTCCGGGACTGGACCTACGAGCAGTACTTC.

V usage is TRBV30 and J usage is TRBJ1-1; D possibly corresponds to TRBD1 (6 bases). Trimming stripped 4 bases from V and 4 bases from J, with 28 bases between. The CDR3 is 18 amino acids. Germline V CDR1 and CDR2: GTSNPN, SVGIG (reference sequence). The CDR3 DNA reads TGTGCCTGGAAGGGGTTGGGTGTTACAGGGACGTTTTCCACTGAAGCTTTCTTT. Encoded protein: CAWKGLGVTGTFSTEAFF.

The chain couples TRBV6-5 to TRBJ2-5; D perhaps matches TRBD1 (6 bases). V was trimmed by 6 bases and J by 4 bases, leaving 15 bases between them. The CDR3 consists of 14 residues. Per the germline V gene, CDR1 is MNHEY and CDR2 is SVGAGI. CDR3 bases: TGTGCCAGCAGCCGAACAGGGAGTCGAGAGACCCAGTACTTC. This gives the protein CASSRTGSRETQYF.

This chain joins TRBV30 and TRBJ1-4, with 9 bases identical to TRBD1. The CDR3 contains 15 residues. Germline-derived CDR1 and CDR2 are GTSNPN and SVGIG (reference sequence). The junction had 6 bases not matched to a gene; V was cut back by 4 bases and J by 3 bases. The chain's CDR3 is CAWNGQGPSNEKLFF. CDR3 nucleotide sequence: TGTGCCTGGAACGGACAGGGGCCTTCTAATGAAAAACTGTTTTTT.

The CDR3 sequence is CASRGQGYNEQFF. CDR3 in DNA: TGTGCCAGCAGGGGACAGGGGTACAATGAGCAGTTCTTC. V is TRBV28 and J is TRBJ2-1; TRBD1 matches at 10 bases. J lost 4 bases, V lost 6 bases, and 0 bases had no gene match. This CDR3 is 13 amino acids long. Germline V gene data show CDR1 as MDHEN and CDR2 as SYDVKM.